This entry lists 30 T cell receptor beta chains sequenced from one sample in a study of human T cells and chemical hapten exposure. TCRdb independently ran MiXCR on the RACE reads; one entry per CDR3 protein. Here the sample spans nearly 95,000 distinct CDR3 sequences, approximately 11% being singletons. Noted time point: patch test 2, 6 weeks after DPC sensitization. The treatment here: therapeutic diphenylcyclopropenone sensitization with weekly scalp DPC. The sequencing used whole blood, collected in connection with sensitization to the hapten diphenylcyclopropenone (DPC). All receptors come from a middle-aged man with alopecia areata. Some clones in this sample may be carry-over from other donors' samples.

The chain recombines TRBV2 with TRBJ2-3; 11 bases are a match to TRBD2. This CDR3 region has 18 residues. Germline V gene data show CDR1 as SNHLY and CDR2 as FYNNEI. V was pared by 3 bases and J by 3 bases, with 11 bases of the junction left unmatched. CDR3 sequence reads: CASSDWIAGGPSTDTQYF. The CDR3 DNA sequence: TGTGCCAGCAGTGACTGGATAGCGGGAGGGCCCTCGACAGATACGCAGTATTTT.

This clonotype showed up many times. The chain carries TRBV28 and TRBJ1-5, with D perhaps matching TRBD1 (5 bases). The CDR3 is made up of 14 amino acids. V gave up 7 bases and J gave up 4 bases, with 14 bases separating them. The germline V gene encodes CDR1 MDHEN and CDR2 SYDVKM. CDR3 sequence (DNA): TGTGCCAGCACCACCGGGACCCAGAATCAGCCCCAGCATTTT. Amino acid sequence: CASTTGTQNQPQHF. The whole variable domain, filled in from reference TRBV28 and TRBJ1-5, reads DVKVTQSSRYLVKRTGEKVFLECVQDMDHENMFWYRQDPGLGLRLIYFSYDVKMKEKGDIPEGYSVSREKKERFSLILESASTNQTSMYLCASTTGTQNQPQHFGDGTRLSIL.

V gene TRBV6-5 combines with J gene TRBJ2-4; D gene uncertain. Per germline, CDR1 MNHEY and CDR2 SVGAGI. V was shortened by 9 bases and J by 0 bases, with 15 bases between the two germline ends. The CDR3 sequence is 15 residues long. As DNA, the CDR3 is TGTGCCAGGGCCCGGCTGGAGCTAGCCAAAAACATTCAGTACTTC. Translated: CARARLELAKNIQYF.

V and J are TRBV24-1 and TRBJ1-4; D is unclear. The V gene's germline CDR1 is KGHDR and CDR2 SFDVKD. This CDR3 spans 13 amino acids. The germline V and J ends were trimmed by 8 bases and 7 bases, with 13 bases remaining between them. The CDR3 region is CATNSGSGEKLFF. The CDR3 region has the DNA TGTGCCACCAACTCGGGGTCGGGTGAAAAACTGTTTTTT.

This clonotype was seen more than once but under ten times. The rearrangement links TRBV11-3 to TRBJ2-5, with TRBD1 matching over 9 bases. The V segment lost 5 bases and the J segment 3 bases; nucleotides outside the gene matches: 7. Per germline, CDR1 SGHNT and CDR2 YENEEA. The CDR3 spans 15 residues. The CDR3 spells CASSALGQGEETQYF. The CDR3 nucleotides are TGTGCCAGCAGCGCCCTGGGACAGGGCGAAGAGACCCAGTACTTC.

At least ten counts were recorded for this clonotype. The chain is built from TRBV5-1 and TRBJ1-1; D perhaps matches TRBD1 (6 bases). V shed 9 bases and J shed 3 bases, with 12 bases lying between them. Germline loops: CDR1 SGHRS, CDR2 YFSETQ. The length of the CDR3 is 12 residues. The CDR3 coding sequence is TGCGCCACCCAGGGGTTGGACACTGAAGCTTTCTTT. Translated, it gives CATQGLDTEAFF.

The chain is built from TRBV7-3 and TRBJ2-3; the D gene is possibly TRBD2 (5 bases). CDR1 and CDR2 (germline): SGHTA, FQGTGA. V lost 2 bases, J lost 8 bases, and 11 bases lay in between. This CDR3 has 13 amino acids. In DNA, the CDR3 is TGTGCCAGCAGCTTAGAGGGAGACGCTACGCAGTATTTT. Translating it yields CASSLEGDATQYF. Full variable domain (missing parts from reference TRBV7-3 and TRBJ2-3): GAGVSQTPSNKVTEKGKYVELRCDPISGHTALYWYRQSLGQGPEFLIYFQGTGAADDSGLPNDRFFAVRPEGSVSTLKIQRTERGDSAVYLCASSLEGDATQYFGPGTRLTVL.

The V call is TRBV6-5, the J call TRBJ2-3, with TRBD2 matching over 16 bases. V shed 0 bases, J shed 3 bases, and the junction held 9 bases outside the gene matches. The CDR3 is 20 amino acids. Germline values: CDR1 MNHEY, CDR2 SVGAGI. The CDR3: CASSYSGGLAGGPYTDTQYF. The CDR3 region has the DNA TGTGCCAGCAGTTACTCTGGGGGACTAGCGGGAGGGCCTTATACAGATACGCAGTATTTT.

The chain couples TRBV6-2 or TRBV6-3 to TRBJ2-3; TRBD2 matches 10 bases. The trim removed 4 bases at V and 0 bases at J, leaving 7 bases unmatched. Germline V lookup: CDR1 MNHEY, CDR2 SVGEGT. CDR3 length: 17 residues. The CDR3 spells CASSSWTSGASTDTQYF. The CDR3 DNA reads as TGTGCCAGCAGTTCCTGGACTAGCGGAGCTAGCACAGATACGCAGTATTTT.

The CDR3 spells CASSQYAGTGALEYTGELFF. The CDR3, as DNA: TGTGCCAGCAGCCAATATGCTGGGACAGGGGCCTTAGAGTACACCGGGGAGCTGTTTTTT. The chain employs TRBV7-3 and TRBJ2-2; 10 positions match TRBD1. J gave up 3 bases and V 5 bases, and 18 bases lay outside the gene matches. CDR1 and CDR2 (germline): SGHTA, FQGTGA. The CDR3 loop spans 20 amino acids.

This clonotype has a handful of counts. This chain joins TRBV20-1 and TRBJ2-1; 8 bases line up with TRBD2. In germline, CDR1 is DFQATT, CDR2 SNEGSKA (reference sequence). After removal of 6 bases from V and 7 bases from J, the junction contained 14 bases not matched to a gene. This CDR3 comprises 15 residues. The CDR3 protein is CSAASGAGVGNEQFF. CDR3 coding DNA: TGCAGTGCAGCCTCGGGAGCGGGAGTGGGGAATGAGCAGTTCTTC.

In this sample, this clonotype turned up a few times. V and J are TRBV11-1 and TRBJ2-1, with D possibly matching TRBD2 (5 bases). Looked up from germline, CDR1 is SGHAT and CDR2 is FQDESV (reference sequence). This CDR3 contains 15 residues. Trimming took 0 bases from V and 8 from J, leaving 14 bases between them. In DNA, the CDR3 is TGTGCCAGCAGCTTAGCGGCCCGAGCGGCTGATGAGCAGTTCTTC. This gives the protein CASSLAARAADEQFF.

This chain links TRBV15 with TRBJ2-4, with D hard to call. Trimming cost V 0 bases and J 12 bases, with 15 bases left between them. Germline CDR1 LNHNV, CDR2 YYDKDF (reference sequence). The CDR3 covers 14 residues. The CDR3 protein is CATSRDMRDVSQYF. DNA of the CDR3: TGTGCCACCAGCAGAGATATGAGAGACGTGAGTCAGTACTTC.

This clonotype was seen only a few times. The chain joins TRBV7-3 to TRBJ1-1; D is unresolved. Germline CDR1 is SGHTA and CDR2 is FQGTGA. Trimming removed 5 bases at V and 8 bases at J, with 15 bases between. The CDR3 sequence is 13 residues long. The DNA for the CDR3 is TGTGCCAGCAGCGCGCCCGGACTGACAGAAGCTTTCTTT. It specifies CASSAPGLTEAFF. Variable domain in full (rest from reference TRBV7-3 and TRBJ1-1): GAGVSQTPSNKVTEKGKYVELRCDPISGHTALYWYRQSLGQGPEFLIYFQGTGAADDSGLPNDRFFAVRPEGSVSTLKIQRTERGDSAVYLCASSAPGLTEAFFGQGTRLTVV.

The V and J genes are TRBV6-1 and TRBJ2-7; maybe TRBD1 (6 bases). CDR1 MNHNS and CDR2 SASEGT come from the germline V gene. This CDR3 region has 13 residues. V gave up 6 bases and J gave up 0 bases, with 9 bases separating them. CDR3 bases: TGTGCCAGCAGCGGACAGTACTCCTACGAGCAGTACGTC. This codes for CASSGQYSYEQYV.

In this sample, this clonotype turned up a few times. The chain has TRBV14 and TRBJ1-3; TRBD1 matches at 8 bases. V lost 0 bases and J lost 8; bases outside the gene matches: 3. There are 14 residues in the CDR3. The germline CDR1 and CDR2 sequences are SGHDN and FVKESK. The CDR3 sequence: CASSQDGQGHTIYF. The DNA for the CDR3 is TGTGCCAGCAGCCAAGATGGACAGGGCCACACCATATATTTT.

The chain links TRBV4-2 to TRBJ2-7, with 13 bases matching TRBD2. Germline V gene sequence: CDR1 LGHNA, CDR2 YNFKEQ. V dropped 4 bases and J dropped 4; count of bases not matched to a gene: 7. This CDR3 spans 16 amino acids. The CDR3 nucleotides read TGTGCCAGCAGCCGATTGACTAGCGGGAGGACATACGAGCAGTACTTC. It encodes CASSRLTSGRTYEQYF.

In its sample, this clonotype was seen a few times. The chain uses TRBV19 and TRBJ1-1, with 7 nucleotides matching TRBD1. The length of the CDR3 is 16 residues. J was trimmed by 0 bases and V by 4 bases; bases with no gene match: 8. Germline CDR1 and CDR2: LNHDA and SQIVND (reference sequence). CDR3 protein: CASSTPWTGLNTEAFF. The CDR3 bases are TGTGCCAGTAGTACCCCGTGGACAGGACTGAACACTGAAGCTTTCTTT.

This clonotype was seen many times. The rearrangement joins TRBV6-2 or TRBV6-3 to TRBJ2-1; D is undetermined. Trimming removed 2 bases from V and 10 bases from J, with 9 bases in between. The CDR3 covers 12 residues. CDR1 MNHEY and CDR2 SVGEGT come from the germline V gene. In DNA, the CDR3 is TGTGCCAGCAGTTACCCTCTCCAGGAGCAGTTCTTC. It codes for CASSYPLQEQFF.

There are a few counts of this clonotype. This chain uses TRBV7-8 with TRBJ2-1; D is ambiguous. Trimming shortened V by 7 bases and J by 5 bases, and 12 bases separated the two germline ends. This CDR3 is 13 amino acids long. Germline V gene sequence: CDR1 SGHVS, CDR2 FQNEAQ. CDR3 sequence (DNA): TGTGCCAGCATAGGTCCGTACCACAATGAGCAGTTCTTC. As protein: CASIGPYHNEQFF. Using reference TRBV7-8 and TRBJ2-1 for the parts outside the CDR3, the full variable domain is GAGVSQSPRYKVAKRGQDVALRCDPISGHVSLFWYQQALGQGPEFLTYFQNEAQLDKSGLPSDRFFAERPEGSVSTLKIQRTQQEDSAVYLCASIGPYHNEQFFGPGTRLTVL.

The chain is built from TRBV7-9 and TRBJ2-6; 12 bases align to TRBD2. This CDR3 has 18 amino acids. With V trimmed by 6 bases and J by 3 bases, 9 bases remained unmatched. Per germline, CDR1 SEHNR and CDR2 FQNEAQ (reference sequence). The DNA for the CDR3 is TGTGCCAGCAGGCCGACTAGCGGGAGCTTGAGTGGGGCCAACGTCCTGACTTTC. This gives the protein CASRPTSGSLSGANVLTF.

V and J are TRBV19 and TRBJ2-3; D is perhaps TRBD1 or TRBD2 (5 bases each). V was clipped by 7 bases and J by 2 bases, with 19 bases between them. Germline CDR1 LNHDA, CDR2 SQIVND (reference sequence). CDR3 length equals 16 residues. CDR3 DNA: TGTGCCAGTACCAATAGGGACGGGTTCACCACAGATACGCAGTATTTT. Residues: CASTNRDGFTTDTQYF.

This chain connects TRBV19 to TRBJ2-6; either TRBD1 or TRBD2 may supply D (5 bases each). The CDR3 length is 17 residues. Germline values: CDR1 LNHDA, CDR2 SQIVND (reference sequence). Trimming took 4 bases from V and 4 from J, leaving 17 bases between them. CDR3 amino acids: CASSSDTGWGGANVLTF. CDR3 sequence (DNA): TGTGCCAGTAGTAGCGACACGGGATGGGGGGGGGCCAACGTCCTGACTTTC.

V is TRBV20-1 and J is TRBJ2-7; 8 bases align to TRBD2. V dropped 8 bases and J dropped 6; count of bases not matched to a gene: 12. CDR1 is DFQATT and CDR2 is SNEGSKA in the germline V gene (reference sequence). This CDR3 contains 13 residues. The CDR3 loop is CSYYSGAPLEQYF. CDR3 in DNA: TGCAGTTACTATAGCGGGGCCCCCCTCGAGCAGTACTTC.

This clonotype was recorded a few times. The chain joins TRBV6-6 to TRBJ2-1, with a possible D match to TRBD2 (5 bases). The length of the CDR3 is 15 residues. With 3 bases removed from V and 5 bases from J, the gap between germline ends came to 14 bases. Germline CDR1 reads MNHNY; CDR2 reads SVGAGI (reference sequence). In nucleotides, the CDR3 is TGTGCCAGCAGTTATAGCGCCGCCCGGGACAATGAGCAGTTCTTC. Its protein is CASSYSAARDNEQFF.

This clonotype has a count of ten or more. This sequence joins TRBV18 and TRBJ1-1; no clear D gene. Germline V gene sequence: CDR1 KGHSH, CDR2 LQKENI. This CDR3 spans 14 amino acids. V lost 0 bases to trimming and J lost 0 bases, with 5 bases between them. The CDR3 loop is CASSPPAVNTEAFF. In DNA, the CDR3 is TGTGCCAGCTCACCACCGGCAGTGAACACTGAAGCTTTCTTT.

V and J are TRBV2 and TRBJ2-1; a possible D gene is TRBD1 (6 bases). The V end was cut by 9 bases, the J end by 4 bases, with 16 bases between. The V gene's germline CDR1 is SNHLY and CDR2 FYNNEI. This CDR3 has 14 residues. This CDR3 is CAREIGDTYNEQFF. In nucleotides, the CDR3 is TGTGCCAGGGAAATAGGGGACACTTACAATGAGCAGTTCTTC.

This clonotype was picked up a small number of times. V gene TRBV29-1 combines with J gene TRBJ2-7; no reliable D call. CDR3 length: 15 residues. V lost 2 bases and J 0 bases, leaving 14 bases between the germline ends. The germline V gene has CDR1 SQVTM and CDR2 ANQGSEA. CDR3 DNA: TGCAGCGTTGAACCCGGGCCTCTGAGCTCCTACGAGCAGTACTTC. Protein: CSVEPGPLSSYEQYF.

This clonotype has a handful of counts. The chain employs TRBV5-1 and TRBJ2-7; D unclear. With 2 bases removed from V and 2 bases from J, the gap between germline ends came to 11 bases. The CDR3 spans 14 residues. The germline CDR1 and CDR2 sequences are SGHRS and YFSETQ. The CDR3 reads CASSFHTGPYEQYF. In DNA form, the CDR3 reads TGCGCCAGCAGCTTCCATACGGGCCCCTACGAGCAGTACTTC. Complete variable domain (other parts from reference TRBV5-1 and TRBJ2-7): KAGVTQTPRYLIKTRGQQVTLSCSPISGHRSVSWYQQTPGQGLQFLFEYFSETQRNKGNFPGRFSGRQFSNSRSEMNVSTLELGDSALYLCASSFHTGPYEQYFGPGTRLTVT.

The V gene is TRBV4-1, the J gene TRBJ1-1; no reliable D call. V was clipped by 1 base and J by 1 base, with 22 bases between them. This CDR3 is 19 amino acids long. From germline, CDR1 is MGHRA and CDR2 YSYEKL. The CDR3 bases are TGCGCCAGCAGCCAAGTTTGGACGGATGGAATGTACGGGAACACTGAAGCTTTCTTT. Translated, it gives CASSQVWTDGMYGNTEAFF.